The present entry profiles one T cell receptor (beta chain) with its context. No antigen is known for it. This sample stems from a study of human T cells and chemical hapten exposure. Background on the study: Alopecia areata, totalis or universalis affected patients, mainly female. Broader study findings: Alopecia in all donors means immunity may differ from healthy individuals. No change in TCRs above 1 in 1000 frequency was produced by DPC sensitization.

TCRdb redid the calling of the RACE reads with MiXCR, one entry per CDR3 protein. The sample yields around 110,000 distinct CDR3 sequences, around 11% seen once. There are 15 residues in the CDR3. Looked up from germline, CDR1 is SQVTM and CDR2 is ANQGSEA. Trimming at V came to 4 bases and at J to 7 bases, leaving 10 bases not matched to a gene. Time point meaning: patch test 3, about 24 weeks after DPC sensitization. Treatment meaning: therapeutic diphenylcyclopropenone sensitization with weekly scalp DPC. Suited to DPC and affected by alopecia, the donors ranged from 18 to 70 years old. The TCR originated in a woman aged 45 to 65 with alopecia areata. Some clones in this sample may be carry-over from other donors' samples. Here the sequenced sample was whole blood, taken in connection with sensitization to the hapten diphenylcyclopropenone (DPC). The chain is built from TRBV29-1 and TRBJ1-6; 7 bases map to TRBD1. CDR3 amino acids: CSVASSRDRNSPLHF. The CDR3 DNA reads TGCAGCGTTGCCTCTTCCCGGGACAGAAATTCACCCCTCCACTTT.